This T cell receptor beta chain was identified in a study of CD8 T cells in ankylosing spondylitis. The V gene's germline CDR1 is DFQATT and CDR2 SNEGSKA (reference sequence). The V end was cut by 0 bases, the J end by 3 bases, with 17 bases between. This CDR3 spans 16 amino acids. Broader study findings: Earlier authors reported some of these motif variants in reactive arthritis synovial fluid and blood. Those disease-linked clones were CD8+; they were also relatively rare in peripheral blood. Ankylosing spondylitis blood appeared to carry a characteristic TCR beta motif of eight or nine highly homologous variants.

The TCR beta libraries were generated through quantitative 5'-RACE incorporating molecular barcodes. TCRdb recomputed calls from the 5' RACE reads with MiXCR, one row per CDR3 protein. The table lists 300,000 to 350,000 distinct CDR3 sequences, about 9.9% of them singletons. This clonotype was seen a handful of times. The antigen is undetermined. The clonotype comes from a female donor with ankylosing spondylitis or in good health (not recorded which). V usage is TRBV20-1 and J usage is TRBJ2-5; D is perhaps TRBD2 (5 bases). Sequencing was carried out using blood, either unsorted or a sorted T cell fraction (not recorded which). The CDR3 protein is CSARERARPVEETQYF. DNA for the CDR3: TGCAGTGCTAGAGAGCGGGCGCGACCAGTGGAAGAGACCCAGTACTTC.